This T cell receptor beta chain was sequenced for a study of cytomegalovirus exposure and HLA in healthy donors. Overall study results and limits: Excluded were some V segments that proved indistinguishable, including TRBV6-2 and TRBV6-3.

As for this clone: Antigen: not known.

The CDR3 is 15 amino acids. V gave up 3 bases and J gave up 4 bases; unmatched junction bases: 4. Germline lookup yields CDR1 SNHLY and CDR2 FYNNEI. In the PCR, 60 Vbeta and 13 Jbeta primers were used. Sequencing was performed with immunoSEQ multiplex PCR; in TCRdb, only in-frame clones are kept and a portion is missing. Among approximately 120,000 clones listed, around 73% were seen once. Donors likely had unrecorded immune exposures despite being nominally healthy when sampled. Input material: PBMCs. The TCR was taken from a man in his sixties in good health and CMV-seropositive. The rearrangement links TRBV2 to TRBJ1-1; TRBD1 matches 11 bases. CDR3 sequence reads: CASSDWGTGGTEAFF. In DNA form, the CDR3 reads TGTGCCAGCAGTGATTGGGGGACAGGGGGCACTGAAGCTTTCTTT. The full variable domain, with the rest looked up from reference TRBV2 and TRBJ1-1, is EPEVTQTPSHQVTQMGQEVILRCVPISNHLYFYWYRQILGQKVEFLVSFYNNEISEKSEIFDDQFSVERPDGSNFTLKIRSTKLEDSAMYFCASSDWGTGGTEAFFGQGTRLTVV.